This TCR beta chain was identified in a study of blood T cell repertoires in COVID-19. The overall study: Samples of COVID-19 (acute and convalescent) were obtained from the United States, Italy and Spain. In each case, the material was cDNA or gDNA derived from T cells, B-cell-depleted T cells, or PBMCs.

CDR1 is MDHEN, CDR2 SYDVKM, per germline. The CDR3 has 13 residues. The V end lost 5 bases, the J end lost 2 bases, and 9 bases lay between the germline ends. Recruited during active infection, patients (from Seattle) were subsequently followed longitudinally. In the authors' workflow: Estimation of nucleated cell counts relied on the amplification of reference gene primers. Sequenced by immunoSEQ multiplex PCR; TCRdb stores in-frame clones only, minus some. The D gene and trimming were derived from the DNA, and the V and J assignments and clone size from that table. Found here are under 450,000 clones, about 91% of them singletons; the top ten hold approximately 12%.

The gene calls are TRBV28 and TRBJ1-1; no reliable D call. Specimen: peripheral blood. This TCR was recovered from a woman in her forties or fifties with COVID-19, enrolled during active disease. CDR3 nucleotides: TGTGCCAGCAGTATTCCAGGAAACACTGAAGCTTTCTTT. It is translated as CASSIPGNTEAFF.